This T cell receptor beta chain was documented in a study of blood T cell repertoires in COVID-19. Study context: COVID-19 samples collected from the United States, Italy and Spain covered acute and convalescent phases. From T cells, B-cell-depleted T cells, or PBMCs came the material, which was cDNA or gDNA.

The trim removed 5 bases at V and 3 bases at J, leaving 4 bases unmatched. The CDR3 has 16 amino acids. Germline loops: CDR1 SEHNR, CDR2 FQNEAQ (reference sequence). Original analysis: It was from reference gene primer amplification that nucleated cell counts were estimated. The assay was immunoSEQ multiplex PCR, and TCRdb's table has in-frame clones only and misses some. Clone size and the V and J calls come from that table; the DNA yielded D and trimming. The repertoire holds some 180,000 clones, with less than 85% as singletons. The gene calls are TRBV7-9 and TRBJ2-1, with 13 bases fitting TRBD2. Sequencing used peripheral blood. The clonotype was recovered from a man aged 45-60 years who had recovered from COVID-19. In DNA, the CDR3 is TGTGCCAGCAGCGCTACTAGCGGGAGGGACTACAATGAGCAGTTCTTC. It is translated as CASSATSGRDYNEQFF.